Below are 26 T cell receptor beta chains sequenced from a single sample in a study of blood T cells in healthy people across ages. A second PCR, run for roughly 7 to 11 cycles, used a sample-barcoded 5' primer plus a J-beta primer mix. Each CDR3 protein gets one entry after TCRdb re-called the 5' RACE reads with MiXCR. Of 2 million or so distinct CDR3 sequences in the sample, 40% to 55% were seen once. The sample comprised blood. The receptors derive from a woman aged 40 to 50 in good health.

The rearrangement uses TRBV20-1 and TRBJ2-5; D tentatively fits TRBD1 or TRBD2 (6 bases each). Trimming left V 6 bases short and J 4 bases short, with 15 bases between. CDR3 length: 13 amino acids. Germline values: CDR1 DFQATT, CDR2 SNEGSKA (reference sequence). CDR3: CSAGGGPPETQYF. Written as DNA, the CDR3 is TGCAGTGCAGGAGGGGGGCCCCCAGAGACCCAGTACTTC.

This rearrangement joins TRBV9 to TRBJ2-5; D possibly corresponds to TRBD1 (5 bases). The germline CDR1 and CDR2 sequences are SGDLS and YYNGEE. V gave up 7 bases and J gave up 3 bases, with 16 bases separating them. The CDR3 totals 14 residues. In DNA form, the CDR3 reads TGTGCCAGCGGGAAAGGACACCCAGAAGAGACCCAGTACTTC. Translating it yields CASGKGHPEETQYF.

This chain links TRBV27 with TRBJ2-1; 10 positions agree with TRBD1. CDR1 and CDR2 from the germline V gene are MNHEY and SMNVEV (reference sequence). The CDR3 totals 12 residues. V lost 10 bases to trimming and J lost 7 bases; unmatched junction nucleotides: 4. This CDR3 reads CAIGTGVNEQFF. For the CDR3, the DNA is TGTGCCATCGGGACAGGGGTAAATGAGCAGTTCTTC.

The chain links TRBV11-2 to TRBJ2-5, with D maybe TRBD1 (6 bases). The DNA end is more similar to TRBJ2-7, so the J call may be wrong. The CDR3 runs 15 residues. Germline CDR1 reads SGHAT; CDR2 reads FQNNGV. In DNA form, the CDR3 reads TGTGCCAGCAGCTTAGATGGGGCATCAGGGGACGAGCAGTACTTC. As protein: CASSLDGASGDEQYF.

CDR3 bases: TGTGCCAGCAACCCCGGGGGTTCCTACAATGAGCAGTACTTC. It specifies CASNPGGSYNEQYF. The rearrangement joins TRBV6-2 or TRBV6-3 to TRBJ2-1; D possibly corresponds to TRBD2 (6 bases). The DNA end lines up better with TRBJ2-7; the J call may be wrong. From germline, CDR1 is MNHEY and CDR2 SVGEGT. The CDR3 runs 14 residues.

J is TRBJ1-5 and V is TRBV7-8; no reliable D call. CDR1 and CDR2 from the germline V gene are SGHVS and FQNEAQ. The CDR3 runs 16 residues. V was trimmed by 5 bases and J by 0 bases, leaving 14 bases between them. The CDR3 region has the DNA TGTGCCAGCAGCACACAGACGGGATATAGCAATCAGCCCCAGCATTTT. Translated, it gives CASSTQTGYSNQPQHF.

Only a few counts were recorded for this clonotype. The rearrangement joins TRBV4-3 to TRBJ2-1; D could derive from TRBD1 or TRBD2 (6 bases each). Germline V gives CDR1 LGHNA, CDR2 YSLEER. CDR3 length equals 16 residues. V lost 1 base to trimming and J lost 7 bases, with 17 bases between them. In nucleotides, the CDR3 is TGCGCCAGCAGCCAAGGCAACTTGGGGGGCGTAAATGAGCAGTTCTTC. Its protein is CASSQGNLGGVNEQFF.

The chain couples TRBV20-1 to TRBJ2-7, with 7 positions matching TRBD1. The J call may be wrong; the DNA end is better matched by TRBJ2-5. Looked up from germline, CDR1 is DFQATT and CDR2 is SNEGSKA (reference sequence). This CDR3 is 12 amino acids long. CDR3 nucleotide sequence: TGCAGTGCTGAGGGGGCACCGGGGACCCAGTACTTC. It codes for CSAEGAPGTQYF.

CDR3 DNA: TGTGCCAGCAGCCAAGGGCTAGATATCCACGAGCAGTACTTC. This translates into CASSQGLDIHEQYF. The chain is built from TRBV4-2 and TRBJ2-7; D is uncertain. The germline gives CDR1 LGHNA, CDR2 YNFKEQ. Trimming stripped 1 base from V and 5 bases from J, with 12 bases between. CDR3 length: 14 residues.

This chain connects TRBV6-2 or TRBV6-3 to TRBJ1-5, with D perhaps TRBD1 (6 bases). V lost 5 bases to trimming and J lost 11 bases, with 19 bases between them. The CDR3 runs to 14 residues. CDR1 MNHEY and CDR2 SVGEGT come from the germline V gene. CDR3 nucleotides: TGTGCCAGCAGTCCGACAGGATCCCCGTGGGCCCAGCATTTT. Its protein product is CASSPTGSPWAQHF.

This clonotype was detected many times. CDR3 sequence: CASSQGLGANVLTF. The DNA for the CDR3 is TGCGCCAGCAGCCAAGGGCTTGGGGCCAACGTCCTGACTTTC. This chain joins TRBV4-3 and TRBJ2-6, with unresolved D. There are 14 residues in the CDR3. Germline lookup yields CDR1 LGHNA and CDR2 YSLEER. Trimming took 1 base from V and 3 from J, leaving 4 bases between them.

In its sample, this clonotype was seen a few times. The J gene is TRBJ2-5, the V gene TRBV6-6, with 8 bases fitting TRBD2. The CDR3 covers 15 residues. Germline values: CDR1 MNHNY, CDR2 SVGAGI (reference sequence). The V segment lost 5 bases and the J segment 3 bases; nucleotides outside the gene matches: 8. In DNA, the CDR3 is TGTGCCAGCAGTATTAGCGGGGCCAATAAAGAGACCCAGTACTTC. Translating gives CASSISGANKETQYF.

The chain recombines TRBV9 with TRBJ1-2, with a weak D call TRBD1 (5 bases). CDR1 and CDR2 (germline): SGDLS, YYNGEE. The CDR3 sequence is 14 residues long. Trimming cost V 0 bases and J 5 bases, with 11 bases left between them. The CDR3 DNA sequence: TGTGCCAGCAGCGTAGTGGGGGGACCGTATGGCTACACCTTC. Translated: CASSVVGGPYGYTF.

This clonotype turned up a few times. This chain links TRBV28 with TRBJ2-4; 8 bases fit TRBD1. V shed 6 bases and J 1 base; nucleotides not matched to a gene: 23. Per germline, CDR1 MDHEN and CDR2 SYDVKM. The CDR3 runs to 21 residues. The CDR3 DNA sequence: TGTGCCAGCAGCTCCCGGCTCGGGACAGGTCGCGATTTGGGGGCCAAAAACATTCAGTACTTC. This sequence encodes CASSSRLGTGRDLGAKNIQYF.

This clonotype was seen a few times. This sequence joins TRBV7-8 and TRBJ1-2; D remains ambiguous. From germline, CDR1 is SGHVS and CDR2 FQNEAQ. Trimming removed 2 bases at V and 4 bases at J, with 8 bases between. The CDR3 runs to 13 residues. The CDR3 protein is CASSLSNSYGYTF. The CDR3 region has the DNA TGTGCCAGCAGCTTATCTAATTCCTATGGCTACACCTTC.

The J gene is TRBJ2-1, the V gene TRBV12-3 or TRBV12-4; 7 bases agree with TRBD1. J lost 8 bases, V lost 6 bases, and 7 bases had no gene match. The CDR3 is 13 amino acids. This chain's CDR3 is CASSQDRVHEQFF. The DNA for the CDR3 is TGTGCCAGCAGCCAAGACAGGGTACATGAGCAGTTCTTC.

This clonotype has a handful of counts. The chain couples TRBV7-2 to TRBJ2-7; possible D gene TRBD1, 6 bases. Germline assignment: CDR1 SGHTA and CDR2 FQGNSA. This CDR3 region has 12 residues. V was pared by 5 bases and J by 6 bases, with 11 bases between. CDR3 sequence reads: CASSLDRFEQYF. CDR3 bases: TGTGCCAGCAGCCTGGACAGATTCGAGCAGTACTTC.

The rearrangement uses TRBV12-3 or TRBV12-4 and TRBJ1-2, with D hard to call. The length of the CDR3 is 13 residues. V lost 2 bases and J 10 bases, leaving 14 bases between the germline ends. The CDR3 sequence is CASSLTETTFYTF. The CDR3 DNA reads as TGTGCCAGCAGTTTAACAGAGACTACATTCTACACCTTC.

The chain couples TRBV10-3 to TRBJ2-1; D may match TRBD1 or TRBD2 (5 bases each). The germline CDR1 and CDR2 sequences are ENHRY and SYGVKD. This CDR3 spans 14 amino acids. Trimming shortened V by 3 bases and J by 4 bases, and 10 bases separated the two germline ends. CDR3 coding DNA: TGTGCCATCAGTGACGGGGACCAGTACAATGAGCAGTTCTTC. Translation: CAISDGDQYNEQFF.

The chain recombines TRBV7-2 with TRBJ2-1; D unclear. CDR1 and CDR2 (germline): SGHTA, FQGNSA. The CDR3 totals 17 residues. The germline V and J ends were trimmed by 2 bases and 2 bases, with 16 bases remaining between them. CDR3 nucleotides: TGTGCCAGCAGCTTACGGCGAGGAAATAAGGCCTACAATGAGCAGTTCTTC. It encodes CASSLRRGNKAYNEQFF.

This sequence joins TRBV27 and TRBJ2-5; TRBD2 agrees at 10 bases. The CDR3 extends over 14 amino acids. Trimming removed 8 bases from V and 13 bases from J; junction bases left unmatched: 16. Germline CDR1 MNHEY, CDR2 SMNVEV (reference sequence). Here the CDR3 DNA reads TGTGCCAGCCTTAGCGGGGGGCCCTTCTCAAAGTGGTACTTC. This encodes CASLSGGPFSKWYF.

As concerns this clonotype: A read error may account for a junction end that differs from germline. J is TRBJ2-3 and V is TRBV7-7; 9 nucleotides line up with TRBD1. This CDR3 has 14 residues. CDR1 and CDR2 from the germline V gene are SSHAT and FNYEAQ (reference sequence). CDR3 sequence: CASSLDRGIDTQYF. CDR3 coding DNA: TGTGCTAGCAGCTTGGACAGGGGCATAGATACGCAGTATTTT.

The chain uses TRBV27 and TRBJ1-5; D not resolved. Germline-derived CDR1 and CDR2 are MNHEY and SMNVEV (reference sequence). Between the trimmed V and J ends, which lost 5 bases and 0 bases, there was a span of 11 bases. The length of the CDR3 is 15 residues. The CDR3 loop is CASSGTVHSNQPQHF. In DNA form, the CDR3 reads TGTGCCAGCAGTGGTACAGTTCATAGCAATCAGCCCCAGCATTTT.

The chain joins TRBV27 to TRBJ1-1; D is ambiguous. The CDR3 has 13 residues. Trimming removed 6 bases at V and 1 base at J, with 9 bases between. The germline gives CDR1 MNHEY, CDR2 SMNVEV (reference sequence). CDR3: CASRRSGNTEAFF. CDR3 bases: TGTGCCAGCAGGAGGTCAGGGAACACTGAAGCTTTCTTT.

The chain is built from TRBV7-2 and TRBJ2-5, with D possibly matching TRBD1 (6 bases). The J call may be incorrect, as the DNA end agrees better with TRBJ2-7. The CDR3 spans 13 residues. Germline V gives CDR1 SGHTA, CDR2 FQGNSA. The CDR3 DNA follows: TGTGCCAGCAGCTCCCGGACAGAGTACGAGCAGTACTTC. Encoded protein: CASSSRTEYEQYF.

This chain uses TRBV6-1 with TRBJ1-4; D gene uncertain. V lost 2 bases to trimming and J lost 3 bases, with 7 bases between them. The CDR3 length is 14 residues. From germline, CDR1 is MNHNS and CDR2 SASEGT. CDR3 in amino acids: CASSERVANEKLFF. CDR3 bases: TGTGCCAGCAGTGAAAGGGTGGCTAATGAAAAACTGTTTTTT.